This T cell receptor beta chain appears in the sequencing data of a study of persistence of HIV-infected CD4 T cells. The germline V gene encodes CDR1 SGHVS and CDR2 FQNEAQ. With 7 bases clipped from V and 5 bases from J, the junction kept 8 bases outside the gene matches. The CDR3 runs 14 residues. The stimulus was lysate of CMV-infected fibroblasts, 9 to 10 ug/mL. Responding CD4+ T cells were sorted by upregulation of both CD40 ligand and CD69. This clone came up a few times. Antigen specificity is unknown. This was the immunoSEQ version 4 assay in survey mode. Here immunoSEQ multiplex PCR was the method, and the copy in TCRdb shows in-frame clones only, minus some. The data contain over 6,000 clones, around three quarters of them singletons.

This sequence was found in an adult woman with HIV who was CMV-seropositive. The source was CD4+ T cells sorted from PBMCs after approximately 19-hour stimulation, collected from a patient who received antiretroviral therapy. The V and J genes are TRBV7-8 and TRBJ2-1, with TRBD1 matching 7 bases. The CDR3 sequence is CASKKGARNNEQFF. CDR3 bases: TGTGCCAGCAAGAAGGGGGCAAGAAACAATGAGCAGTTCTTC.